These 6 T cell receptor beta chains were all obtained from the same sample, sequenced in a study of identical twins. TCRdb processed the 5' RACE reads anew with MiXCR; each CDR3 protein has one entry. The sample includes 200,000 or so distinct CDR3 sequences, around 6.9% of them seen just once. The same sample was also used in a study of yellow fever vaccine responses in identical twins.

Input material: memory (CD45RO+) T cells sorted from blood. The source of these receptors is a woman under 30 in good health.

As to this clonotype: A much larger clone is a single base away; this may be a read error. The rearrangement uses TRBV12-3 or TRBV12-4 and TRBJ2-7; D perhaps matches TRBD2 (6 bases). This CDR3 spans 13 amino acids. The CDR3 coding sequence is TGTGCCTCAGAACGGGGGTACTCCTTCGAGCAGTACTTC. Its protein is CASERGYSFEQYF.

This clonotype was detected only a few times. This chain connects TRBV11-1 to TRBJ2-7, with 9 bases fitting TRBD2. CDR3 size: 19 residues. After removal of 1 base from V and 5 bases from J, the junction contained 18 bases not matched to a gene. The germline V gene has CDR1 SGHAT and CDR2 FQDESV (reference sequence). As DNA, the CDR3 is TGTGCCAGCAGCTTAGGGGTTGGGCCGGCGGGAGGGCCTCTGAACGAGCAGTACTTC. It codes for CASSLGVGPAGGPLNEQYF.

This clonotype was seen a few times. The V call is TRBV20-1, the J call TRBJ2-3; 13 bases are a match to TRBD2. CDR1 DFQATT and CDR2 SNEGSKA come from the germline V gene (reference sequence). Unmatched junction bases numbered 10, after V lost 6 bases and J lost 4 bases. The CDR3 consists of 16 residues. The CDR3 DNA reads TGCAGTGCCGGTCCACTAGCGGGGGGGCTCCCAGATACGCAGTATTTT. Amino acids: CSAGPLAGGLPDTQYF.

As regards this clonotype: At one end the junction does not follow the germline gene, possibly because of a read error. This chain uses TRBV7-2 with TRBJ2-5, with a tentative D call TRBD1 (5 bases). Germline loops: CDR1 SGHTA, CDR2 FQGNSA. CDR3 length: 15 amino acids. This chain's CDR3 is CSSSLVQGSQETQYF. The CDR3 DNA sequence: TGTTCCAGCAGCTTAGTTCAGGGCTCCCAAGAGACCCAGTACTTC.

In this sample, this clonotype turned up a few times. The rearrangement links TRBV3-1 to TRBJ2-7, with D possibly being TRBD1 (6 bases). The CDR3 contains 14 residues. Germline CDR1 reads LGHDT; CDR2 reads YNNKEL (reference sequence). Trimming removed 4 bases at V and 3 bases at J, with 13 bases between. This CDR3 is CASSLRTENYEQYF. CDR3 nucleotide sequence: TGTGCCAGCAGCCTCCGGACAGAAAACTACGAGCAGTACTTC.

This clonotype was counted between two and nine times. The CDR3 coding sequence is TGCGCCAGCAGCTTGGGATCCGGTAATGAAAAACTGTTTTTT. The encoded protein is CASSLGSGNEKLFF. The rearrangement links TRBV5-1 to TRBJ1-4; D uncertain. The CDR3 is made up of 14 amino acids. Germline CDR1 is SGHRS and CDR2 is YFSETQ. V gave up 0 bases and J gave up 4 bases, with 7 bases separating them.